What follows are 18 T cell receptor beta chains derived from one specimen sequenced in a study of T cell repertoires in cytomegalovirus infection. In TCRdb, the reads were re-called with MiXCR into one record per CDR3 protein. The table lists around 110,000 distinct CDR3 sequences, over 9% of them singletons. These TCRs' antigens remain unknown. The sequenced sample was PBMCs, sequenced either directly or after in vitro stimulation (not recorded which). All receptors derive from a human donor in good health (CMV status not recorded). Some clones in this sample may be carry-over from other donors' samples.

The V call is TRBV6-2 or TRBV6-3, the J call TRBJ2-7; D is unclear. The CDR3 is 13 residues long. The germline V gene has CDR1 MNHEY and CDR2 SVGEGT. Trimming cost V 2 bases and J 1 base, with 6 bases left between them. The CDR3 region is CASSYGVSYEQYF. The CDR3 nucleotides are TGTGCCAGCAGTTACGGGGTTTCCTACGAGCAGTACTTC.

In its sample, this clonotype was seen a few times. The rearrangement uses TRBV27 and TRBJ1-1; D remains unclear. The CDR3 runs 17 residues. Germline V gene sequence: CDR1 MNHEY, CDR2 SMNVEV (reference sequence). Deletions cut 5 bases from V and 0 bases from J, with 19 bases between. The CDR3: CASSTRTEYPLNTEAFF. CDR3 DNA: TGTGCCAGCAGTACGAGGACCGAATACCCATTGAACACTGAAGCTTTCTTT.

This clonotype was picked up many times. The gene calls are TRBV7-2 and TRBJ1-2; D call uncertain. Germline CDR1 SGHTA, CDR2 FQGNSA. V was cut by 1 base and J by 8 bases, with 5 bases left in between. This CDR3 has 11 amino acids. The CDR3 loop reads CASSLDGGYTF. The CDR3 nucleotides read TGTGCCAGCAGCTTAGACGGCGGCTACACCTTC. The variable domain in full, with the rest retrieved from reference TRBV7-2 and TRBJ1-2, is GAGVSQSPSNKVTEKGKDVELRCDPISGHTALYWYRQSLGQGLEFLIYFQGNSAPDKSGLPSDRFSAERTGGSVSTLTIQRTQQEDSAVYLCASSLDGGYTFGSGTRLTVV.

CDR3 protein: CASSVQPGGDVGEQYF. CDR3 in DNA: TGTGCCAGCAGCGTTCAACCAGGGGGAGACGTCGGAGAGCAGTACTTC. The V gene is TRBV9, the J gene TRBJ2-7, with 7 positions matching TRBD1. The CDR3 loop spans 16 amino acids. Germline V gene data show CDR1 as SGDLS and CDR2 as YYNGEE. J lost 7 bases, V lost 2 bases, and 15 bases had no gene match.

In DNA, the CDR3 is TGCGCCAGCAGCCAAGATCTAGGGGGAGGTGAGCAGTTCTTC. Translated: CASSQDLGGGEQFF. V and J are TRBV4-1 and TRBJ2-1; either TRBD1 or TRBD2 may fit D (6 bases each). The CDR3 loop spans 14 amino acids. The germline V and J ends were trimmed by 0 bases and 9 bases, with 12 bases remaining between them. The germline gives CDR1 MGHRA, CDR2 YSYEKL.

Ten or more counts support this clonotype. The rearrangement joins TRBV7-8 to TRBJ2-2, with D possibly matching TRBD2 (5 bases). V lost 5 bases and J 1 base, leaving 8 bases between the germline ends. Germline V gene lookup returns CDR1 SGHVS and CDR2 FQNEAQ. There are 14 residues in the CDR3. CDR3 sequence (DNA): TGTGCCAGCAGCCGCAGCGGGAACACCGGGGAGCTGTTTTTT. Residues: CASSRSGNTGELFF.

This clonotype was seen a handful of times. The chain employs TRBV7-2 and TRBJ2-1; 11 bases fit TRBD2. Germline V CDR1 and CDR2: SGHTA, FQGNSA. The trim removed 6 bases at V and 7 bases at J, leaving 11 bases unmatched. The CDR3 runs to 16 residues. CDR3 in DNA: TGTGCCAGCAGAAAAACGACTAGCGGGATCATGAATGAGCAGTTCTTC. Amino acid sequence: CASRKTTSGIMNEQFF.

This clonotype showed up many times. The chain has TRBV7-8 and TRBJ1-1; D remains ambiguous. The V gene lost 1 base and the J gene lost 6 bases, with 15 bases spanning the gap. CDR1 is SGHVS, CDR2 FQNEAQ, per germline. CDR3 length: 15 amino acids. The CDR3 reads CASSLEVNKGAEAFF. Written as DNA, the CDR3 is TGTGCCAGCAGCTTAGAGGTTAACAAAGGCGCTGAAGCTTTCTTT.

The CDR3 loop is CASSRPGTGYGYTF. The DNA of the CDR3 is TGTGCCAGCAGTCGCCCAGGGACTGGCTATGGCTACACCTTC. The chain employs TRBV6-2 or TRBV6-3 and TRBJ1-2, with a tentative D call TRBD1 (5 bases). V gave up 5 bases and J gave up 4 bases, with 14 bases separating them. There are 14 residues in the CDR3. CDR1 and CDR2 from the germline V gene are MNHEY and SVGEGT.

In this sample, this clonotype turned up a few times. In DNA, the CDR3 is TGTGCCAGCAGTTTTTTAGCGGGAGGTGGGTACAATGAGCAGTTCTTC. Its translation is CASSFLAGGGYNEQFF. The J gene is TRBJ2-1, the V gene TRBV28; 10 bases map to TRBD2. With 3 bases clipped from V and 4 bases from J, the junction kept 6 bases outside the gene matches. Germline V gives CDR1 MDHEN, CDR2 SYDVKM. The CDR3 extends over 16 amino acids.

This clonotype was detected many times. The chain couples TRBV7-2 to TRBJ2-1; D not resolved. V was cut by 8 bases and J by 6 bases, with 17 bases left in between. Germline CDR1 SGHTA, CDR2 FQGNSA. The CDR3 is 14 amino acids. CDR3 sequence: CASLAGLGSNEQFF. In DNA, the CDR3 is TGTGCCAGCCTTGCTGGTCTAGGAAGCAATGAGCAGTTCTTC.

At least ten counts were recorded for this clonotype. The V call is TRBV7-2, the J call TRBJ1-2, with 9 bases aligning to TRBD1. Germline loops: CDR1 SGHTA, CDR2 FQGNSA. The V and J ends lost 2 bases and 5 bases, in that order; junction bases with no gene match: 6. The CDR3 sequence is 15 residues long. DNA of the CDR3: TGTGCCAGCAGCTTATCACAGGGGGCGCGGTATGGCTACACCTTC. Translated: CASSLSQGARYGYTF.

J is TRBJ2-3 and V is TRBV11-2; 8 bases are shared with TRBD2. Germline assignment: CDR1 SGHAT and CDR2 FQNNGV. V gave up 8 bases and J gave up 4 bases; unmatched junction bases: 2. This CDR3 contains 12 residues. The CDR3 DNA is TGTGCCAGCCGGGGGGGGGCAGATACGCAGTATTTT. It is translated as CASRGGADTQYF.

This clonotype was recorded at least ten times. CDR3 sequence: CASSLDLGEKLFF. The CDR3 DNA is TGTGCCAGCAGCTTAGACTTGGGCGAAAAACTGTTTTTT. The chain carries TRBV7-9 and TRBJ1-4; D gene ambiguous. The V end was cut by 1 base, the J end by 8 bases, with 8 bases between. CDR3 size: 13 residues. Germline CDR1 and CDR2: SEHNR and FQNEAQ (reference sequence).

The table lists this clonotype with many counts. In DNA, the CDR3 is TGCGCCAGCAGTCCACGAGGGACAACGGGCTCCTACGAGCAGTACTTC. Translated, it gives CASSPRGTTGSYEQYF. The chain combines TRBV5-1 with TRBJ2-7; a possible D gene is TRBD1 (6 bases). Trimming took off 5 bases at V and 0 bases at J, with 18 bases between the two ends. The CDR3 extends over 16 amino acids. The germline V gene encodes CDR1 SGHRS and CDR2 YFSETQ.

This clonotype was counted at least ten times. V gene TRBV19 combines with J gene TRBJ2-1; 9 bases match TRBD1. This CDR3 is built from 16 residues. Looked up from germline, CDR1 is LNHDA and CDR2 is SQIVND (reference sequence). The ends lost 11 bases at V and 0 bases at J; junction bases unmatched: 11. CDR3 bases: TGTGCCTCACAGGGGGCGCGACTCAGCTCCTACAATGAGCAGTTCTTC. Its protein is CASQGARLSSYNEQFF.

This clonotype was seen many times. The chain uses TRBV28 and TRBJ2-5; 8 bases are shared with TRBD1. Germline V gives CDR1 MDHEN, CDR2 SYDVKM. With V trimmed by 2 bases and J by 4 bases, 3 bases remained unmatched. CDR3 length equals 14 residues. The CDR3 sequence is CASSLDRGGETQYF. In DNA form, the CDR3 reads TGTGCCAGCAGTTTAGACAGGGGAGGAGAGACCCAGTACTTC.

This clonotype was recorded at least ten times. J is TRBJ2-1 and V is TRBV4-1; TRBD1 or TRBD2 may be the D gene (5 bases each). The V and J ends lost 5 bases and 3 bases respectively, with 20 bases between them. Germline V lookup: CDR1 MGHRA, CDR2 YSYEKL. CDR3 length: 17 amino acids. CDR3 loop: CASSDFQGTRYYNEQFF. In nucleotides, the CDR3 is TGCGCCAGCAGCGACTTTCAAGGGACCCGATACTACAATGAGCAGTTCTTC.